The rows below give T cell receptor beta chains drawn from one sample of a study of STAT5B mutations in CD4+ large granular lymphocyte leukemia. The data were produced by immunoSEQ multiplex PCR, yet TCRdb's version contains in-frame clones alone and is incomplete. The sample shows 25,000 to 30,000 clones, approximately 84% of them seen only once. Material: CD4+ T cells from blood buffy coats. These receptors all stem from a human donor in good health. Each CDR3 is given with its conserved first and last residue. D genes are given only for firm matches. A clone size is listed for some rows: how often the clone was seen (once, few, many), or a class if it is expanded.

d_call: NA
v_call: TRBV5-1
j_call: TRBJ1-1
clone_size: NA
cdr3_nt: TGCGCCAGCAACTCCGGGACAGAAGCTTTCTTT
cdr3_aa: CASNSGTEAFF

d_call: NA
v_call: TRBV25-1
j_call: TRBJ2-5
clone_size: NA
cdr3_nt: TGTGCCCTCAGAGAGAGGAGGGAACAGGGGCTCCCGGAGACCCAGTACTTC
cdr3_aa: CALRERREQGLPETQYF

d_call: NA
v_call: TRBV18
j_call: TRBJ2-3
clone_size: NA
cdr3_nt: TGTGCCAGCTCACCGCTCGTAGCCAGCACAGATACGCAGTATTTT
cdr3_aa: CASSPLVASTDTQYF

d_call: TRBD1
v_call: TRBV6-1
j_call: TRBJ1-1
clone_size: once
cdr3_nt: TGTGCCAGCAGTGAATTTCGGTCCGCGCGACAGGGGAACACTGAAGCTTTCTTT
cdr3_aa: CASSEFRSARQGNTEAFF

d_call: NA
v_call: TRBV23-1
j_call: TRBJ1-6
clone_size: NA
cdr3_nt: TGCGCCAGCAGTTACCGGGGACCTCCGGGCGGTTCACCCCTCCACTTT
cdr3_aa: CASSYRGPPGGSPLHF

d_call: NA
v_call: TRBV6-1
j_call: TRBJ1-5
clone_size: NA
cdr3_nt: TGTGCCAGCAGAACCGGGACGGAGCATCAGCCCCAGCATTTT
cdr3_aa: CASRTGTEHQPQHF

d_call: NA
v_call: TRBV6-5
j_call: TRBJ1-4
clone_size: NA
cdr3_nt: TGTGCCAGCAGTTACTCGGGGTTAGAGAATGAAAAACTGTTTTTT
cdr3_aa: CASSYSGLENEKLFF

d_call: TRBD1
v_call: TRBV12-5
j_call: TRBJ2-1
clone_size: NA
cdr3_nt: TGTGCTAGTGGACAGGGGACAGGGTGGAATGAGCAGTTCTTC
cdr3_aa: CASGQGTGWNEQFF

d_call: TRBD2
v_call: TRBV7-9
j_call: TRBJ2-5
clone_size: NA
cdr3_nt: TGTGCCAGCAGCCCGCCCTTAGCGGGGGAAGAGACCCAGTACTTC
cdr3_aa: CASSPPLAGEETQYF

d_call: NA
v_call: TRBV30
j_call: TRBJ1-6
clone_size: NA
cdr3_nt: TGTGCCTGGAGTGTACCAGGACAGCAAAATTCACCCCTCCACTTT
cdr3_aa: CAWSVPGQQNSPLHF

d_call: NA
v_call: TRBV7-9
j_call: TRBJ1-1
clone_size: NA
cdr3_nt: TGTGCCAGCAGCTTTCCGGGAGACAACACTGAAGCTTTCTTT
cdr3_aa: CASSFPGDNTEAFF

d_call: NA
v_call: TRBV19
j_call: TRBJ1-4
clone_size: few
cdr3_nt: TGTGCCAGTAGTATCTCCAGAAATGGTAATGAAAAACTGTTTTTT
cdr3_aa: CASSISRNGNEKLFF

d_call: NA
v_call: TRBV7-3
j_call: TRBJ1-3
clone_size: once
cdr3_nt: TGTGCCAGCAGCTTAAAAGTTGAGGGGCCTATGGGCCACACCATATATTTT
cdr3_aa: CASSLKVEGPMGHTIYF

d_call: NA
v_call: TRBV6-6
j_call: TRBJ1-1
clone_size: once
cdr3_nt: TGTGCCAGCAGTTACACACAGAACACTGAAGCTTTCTTT
cdr3_aa: CASSYTQNTEAFF

d_call: NA
v_call: TRBV18
j_call: TRBJ2-3
clone_size: NA
cdr3_nt: TGTGCCAGCTCACCAGCGACCACGCCAGATACGCAGTATTTT
cdr3_aa: CASSPATTPDTQYF

d_call: TRBD1
v_call: TRBV13
j_call: TRBJ2-1
clone_size: NA
cdr3_nt: TGTGCCAGCAGCCCTGCAGGGGGTCCCTACAATGAGCAGTTCTTC
cdr3_aa: CASSPAGGPYNEQFF

d_call: NA
v_call: TRBV28
j_call: TRBJ2-7
clone_size: once
cdr3_nt: TGTGCCAGCAGTCTCTCGTCGCCGTACGAGCAGTACTTC
cdr3_aa: CASSLSSPYEQYF

d_call: NA
v_call: TRBV29-1
j_call: TRBJ2-1
clone_size: NA
cdr3_nt: TGCAGCGTGAAGGGAGGGGGTGGAGTGGCCTACAATGAGCAGTTCTTC
cdr3_aa: CSVKGGGGVAYNEQFF

d_call: NA
v_call: TRBV6-1
j_call: TRBJ1-1
clone_size: NA
cdr3_nt: TGTGCCAGCAGTGAAGAGCCTCAGAGTATTGGAGCTTTCTTT
cdr3_aa: CASSEEPQSIGAFF

d_call: NA
v_call: TRBV5-1
j_call: TRBJ2-5
clone_size: NA
cdr3_nt: TGCGCCAGCGTGGGGACGGGCCAAGAGACCCAGTACTTC
cdr3_aa: CASVGTGQETQYF

d_call: NA
v_call: TRBV2
j_call: TRBJ2-5
clone_size: NA
cdr3_nt: TGTGCCAGCAGTGCCCGACGGGGCGCCATGGAGACCCAGTACTTC
cdr3_aa: CASSARRGAMETQYF

d_call: TRBD1
v_call: TRBV5-5
j_call: TRBJ1-4
clone_size: NA
cdr3_nt: TGTGCCAGCAGCGGGACAGGGGTTAATGAAAAACTGTTTTTT
cdr3_aa: CASSGTGVNEKLFF

d_call: NA
v_call: TRBV7-8
j_call: TRBJ2-3
clone_size: NA
cdr3_nt: TGTGCCAGCAGCTTAGGGGGACTAGATACGCAGTATTTT
cdr3_aa: CASSLGGLDTQYF

d_call: TRBD1
v_call: TRBV2
j_call: TRBJ2-2
clone_size: NA
cdr3_nt: TGTGCCAGCAGCGCCCAGGGGGCCGGGGAGCTGTTTTTT
cdr3_aa: CASSAQGAGELFF

d_call: NA
v_call: TRBV30
j_call: TRBJ1-1
clone_size: few
cdr3_nt: TGTGCCTACAACCGCAGGGTCGCCGGGGGTGAAGCTTTCTTT
cdr3_aa: CAYNRRVAGGEAFF

d_call: TRBD2
v_call: TRBV2
j_call: TRBJ2-5
clone_size: NA
cdr3_nt: TGTGCCAGCATGGGGGGCGGGAGGCCTGGTGAGCAGTACTTC
cdr3_aa: CASMGGGRPGEQYF

d_call: TRBD2
v_call: TRBV4-2
j_call: TRBJ2-7
clone_size: NA
cdr3_nt: TGTGCCAGCAGCCCCCACGCCGACAGGGTCCGGACTAGCGGGAGGACCGACGAGCAGTACTTC
cdr3_aa: CASSPHADRVRTSGRTDEQYF

d_call: TRBD1
v_call: TRBV7-9
j_call: TRBJ1-4
clone_size: NA
cdr3_nt: TGTGCCAGCAGCCGGGACAGCGACGAAAAACTGTTTTTT
cdr3_aa: CASSRDSDEKLFF

d_call: TRBD2
v_call: TRBV14
j_call: TRBJ2-7
clone_size: NA
cdr3_nt: TGTGCCAGCAGCCCGGCCCGACCCGGGACTAGCGGTTTATACGAGCAGTACTTC
cdr3_aa: CASSPARPGTSGLYEQYF

d_call: NA
v_call: TRBV2
j_call: TRBJ2-2
clone_size: NA
cdr3_nt: TGTGCCAGCAGCTACAGACTAGGAGGTACCGGGGAGCTGTTTTTT
cdr3_aa: CASSYRLGGTGELFF

d_call: TRBD1
v_call: TRBV18
j_call: TRBJ2-1
clone_size: NA
cdr3_nt: TGTGCCAGCGTCCGGACAGGGAAATACAATGAGCAGTTCTTC
cdr3_aa: CASVRTGKYNEQFF

d_call: NA
v_call: TRBV5-1
j_call: TRBJ1-6
clone_size: few
cdr3_nt: TGCGCCAGCAGCTTGGCCACTGGGGGTTCACCCCTCCACTTT
cdr3_aa: CASSLATGGSPLHF

d_call: TRBD2
v_call: TRBV7-3
j_call: TRBJ2-5
clone_size: NA
cdr3_nt: TGTGCCAGCAGCCCGAGCGGGGGGGTTGAGACCCAGTACTTC
cdr3_aa: CASSPSGGVETQYF

d_call: NA
v_call: TRBV27
j_call: TRBJ1-2
clone_size: few
cdr3_nt: TGTGCCAGCAGAGGACAGTACAATGGCTACACCTTC
cdr3_aa: CASRGQYNGYTF

d_call: TRBD2
v_call: TRBV5-1
j_call: TRBJ2-3
clone_size: once
cdr3_nt: TGCGCCAGCAGGGTCGGGGGGGGCACAGATACGCAGTATTTT
cdr3_aa: CASRVGGGTDTQYF

d_call: TRBD1
v_call: TRBV2
j_call: TRBJ2-6
clone_size: few
cdr3_nt: TGTGCCAGCAGTCCCGGGACAGCTGGGGCCAACGTCCTGACTTTC
cdr3_aa: CASSPGTAGANVLTF

d_call: NA
v_call: TRBV5-1
j_call: TRBJ2-1
clone_size: NA
cdr3_nt: TGCGCCAGCTTGGCCGGGCCCGGTTATGAGTATGAGCAGTTCTTC
cdr3_aa: CASLAGPGYEYEQFF